The rows below give T cell receptor beta chains drawn from one sample of a study of control samples from healthy donors and cancer patients. Profiling relied on immunoSEQ multiplex PCR, and the TCRdb table lists in-frame clones only, not all of them. The profile shows about 130,000 clones, approximately 90% of them singletons. Sample: blood. Receptors were obtained from a man aged 35-49 years in good health. Both conserved end residues are part of each CDR3. D genes are given only for firm matches. Clone size is given for some rows only: seen once, a few or many times, or a class if the clone is expanded.

clone_size	v_call	j_call	d_call	cdr3_aa	cdr3_nt
NA	TRBV5-1	TRBJ2-2	TRBD1	CASSDGTGETGELFF	TGCGCCAGCAGCGACGGGACAGGGGAGACCGGGGAGCTGTTTTTT
few	TRBV6-9	TRBJ1-1	NA	CASGHRVANTEAFF	TGTGCCAGCGGACACCGAGTGGCGAACACTGAAGCTTTCTTT
NA	TRBV27	TRBJ1-2	NA	CASSPRALENYGYTF	TGTGCCAGCAGTCCACGGGCCTTGGAGAACTATGGCTACACCTTC
NA	TRBV5-1	TRBJ2-5	TRBD2	CASSSGTSGGQETQYF	TGCGCCAGCAGCTCCGGGACTAGCGGGGGCCAAGAGACCCAGTACTTC
NA	TRBV9	TRBJ2-2	NA	CASSVRQVNTGELFF	TGTGCCAGCAGCGTAAGACAGGTGAACACCGGGGAGCTGTTTTTT
NA	TRBV15	TRBJ2-5	NA	CATSRGQQGPGYF	TGTGCCACCAGCAGAGGCCAACAGGGCCCCGGGTACTTC
NA	TRBV10-3	TRBJ2-7	TRBD1	CATGTGGYEQYF	TGTGCCACCGGGACAGGGGGCTACGAGCAGTACTTC
NA	TRBV11-2	TRBJ1-6	NA	CASSLGLTSSYNSPLHF	TGTGCCAGCAGCCTGGGACTTACAAGCTCCTATAATTCACCCCTCCACTTT
NA	TRBV15	TRBJ2-3	TRBD2	CATSRSGGMTDTQYF	TGTGCCACCAGCAGAAGCGGGGGGATGACAGATACGCAGTATTTT
NA	TRBV24-1	TRBJ1-1	TRBD1	CATSDMVRPGGVLVNTEAFF	TGTGCCACCAGTGATATGGTCAGGCCAGGGGGCGTTTTGGTGAACACTGAAGCTTTCTTT
once	TRBV7-9	TRBJ2-1	NA	CASSFDQWSSYNEQFF	TGTGCCAGCAGCTTTGATCAGTGGAGCTCCTACAATGAGCAGTTCTTC
NA	TRBV6-5	TRBJ1-3	NA	CASSRDGNTIYF	TGTGCCAGCTCCCGGGATGGAAACACCATATATTTT
NA	TRBV4-2	TRBJ1-6	NA	CASSQEGSGSPLHF	TGTGCCAGCAGCCAAGAAGGGAGCGGTTCACCCCTCCACTTT
NA	TRBV7-2	TRBJ1-2	NA	CASSRAFPRQDLYGYTF	TGTGCCAGCAGTCGGGCCTTCCCTCGACAGGACCTTTATGGCTACACCTTC
NA	TRBV19	TRBJ1-3	NA	CASSIAPGHSGNTIYF	TGTGCCAGTAGTATAGCCCCGGGACACTCTGGAAACACCATATATTTT
NA	TRBV29-1	TRBJ1-1	TRBD1	CRQQGEVCDGSEAFF	TGCAGGCAACAGGGGGAGGTCTGTGATGGGTCTGAAGCTTTCTTT
NA	TRBV29-1	TRBJ1-4	TRBD1	CSVKTGGIIATNEKLFF	TGCAGCGTGAAGACAGGGGGAATCATAGCGACTAATGAAAAACTGTTTTTT
NA	TRBV27	TRBJ1-2	NA	CASSPRTGYGYTF	TGTGCCAGCAGTCCAAGGACGGGGTATGGCTACACCTTC
NA	TRBV6-5	TRBJ1-5	NA	CASSGAGWGNQPQHF	TGTGCCAGCAGCGGGGCGGGCTGGGGCAATCAGCCCCAGCATTTT
NA	TRBV2	TRBJ2-7	TRBD2	CASSEIISSGGISYEQYF	TGTGCCAGCAGTGAAATAATCTCTAGCGGGGGGATCTCCTACGAGCAGTACTTC
NA	TRBV7-8	TRBJ2-7	NA	CASSSVEGRQNEQYF	TGTGCCAGCAGCTCGGTCGAGGGGAGGCAAAACGAGCAGTACTTC
NA	TRBV7-6	TRBJ2-7	TRBD1	CASSLGGGQGSYEQYF	TGTGCCAGCAGCTTAGGAGGAGGACAGGGTTCGTACGAGCAGTACTTC
once	TRBV24-1	TRBJ2-1	NA	CATSDPDMSSYNEQFF	TGTGCCACCAGTGATCCCGACATGAGCTCCTACAATGAGCAGTTCTTC